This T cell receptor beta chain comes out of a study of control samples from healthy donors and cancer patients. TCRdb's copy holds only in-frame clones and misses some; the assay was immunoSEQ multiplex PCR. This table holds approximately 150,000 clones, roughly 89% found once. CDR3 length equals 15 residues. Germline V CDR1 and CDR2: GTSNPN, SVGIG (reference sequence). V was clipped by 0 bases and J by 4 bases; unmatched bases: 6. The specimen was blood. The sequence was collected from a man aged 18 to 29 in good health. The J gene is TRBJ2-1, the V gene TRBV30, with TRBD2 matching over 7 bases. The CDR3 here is CAWSVGSGVYNEQFF. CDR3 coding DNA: TGTGCCTGGAGTGTAGGGAGCGGGGTATACAATGAGCAGTTCTTC. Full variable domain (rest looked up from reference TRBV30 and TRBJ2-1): SQTIHQWPATLVQPVGSPLSLECTVEGTSNPNLYWYRQAAGRGLQLLFYSVGIGQISSEVPQNLSASRPQDRQFILSSKKLLLSDSGFYLCAWSVGSGVYNEQFFGPGTRLTVL.